The 30 T cell receptor beta chains in this list originate from one sample, sequenced in a study of blood T cell repertoires in COVID-19. Repertoires were generated with immunoSEQ multiplex PCR, while TCRdb's copy carries only in-frame clones and drops some. The data contain 70,000 to 95,000 clones, around 80% of them singletons. Specimen: peripheral blood. The receptors were sampled from a woman aged 40-49 years with active or convalescent COVID-19.

The V and J genes are TRBV5-1 and TRBJ2-7, with 7 bases identical to TRBD1. V shed 5 bases, J shed 1 base, and the junction held 9 bases outside the gene matches. Germline CDR1 SGHRS, CDR2 YFSETQ. CDR3 length: 15 residues. The CDR3 here is CASRSGQSFSYEQYF. The CDR3 DNA is TGCGCCAGCAGATCGGGACAGAGCTTTTCCTACGAGCAGTACTTC.

The CDR3 is CASSFRVALNEQYF. The CDR3 DNA reads TGTGCCAGCAGTTTCCGAGTTGCGCTGAACGAGCAGTACTTC. This chain joins TRBV27 and TRBJ2-7; D gene ambiguous. V was trimmed by 3 bases and J by 5 bases, leaving 14 bases between them. This CDR3 contains 14 residues. Germline lookup yields CDR1 MNHEY and CDR2 SMNVEV (reference sequence).

The genes are TRBV7-3 and TRBJ2-3; TRBD2 might be the D (5 bases). The germline gives CDR1 SGHTA, CDR2 FQGTGA. V dropped 0 bases and J dropped 6 bases, with 13 bases sitting between them. This CDR3 comprises 15 residues. The CDR3 region is CASSLTSGAWDTQYF. Written as DNA, the CDR3 is TGTGCCAGCAGCTTAACGAGCGGAGCCTGGGATACGCAGTATTTT. Filled out from reference TRBV7-3 and TRBJ2-3, the complete variable domain reads GAGVSQTPSNKVTEKGKYVELRCDPISGHTALYWYRQSLGQGPEFLIYFQGTGAADDSGLPNDRFFAVRPEGSVSTLKIQRTERGDSAVYLCASSLTSGAWDTQYFGPGTRLTVL.

The V call is TRBV5-5, the J call TRBJ2-3; TRBD1 matches 7 bases. J lost 0 bases, V lost 4 bases, and 11 bases had no gene match. This CDR3 has 17 residues. Germline lookup yields CDR1 SGHKS and CDR2 YYEKEE (reference sequence). The CDR3 DNA reads TGTGCCAGCAGCCCCTTTTCCGGGACAGCAAGCACAGATACGCAGTATTTT. Translated: CASSPFSGTASTDTQYF.

In DNA, the CDR3 is TGTGCCAGCAGCTTAAATTCAGGGGGAACCGGGGAGCTGTTTTTT. Residues: CASSLNSGGTGELFF. The chain couples TRBV7-3 to TRBJ2-2; 7 bases map to TRBD1. This CDR3 is built from 15 residues. The V segment lost 1 base and the J segment 5 bases; nucleotides outside the gene matches: 4. Looked up from germline, CDR1 is SGHTA and CDR2 is FQGTGA.

The genes are TRBV6-5 and TRBJ1-6; D remains unclear. The germline V gene encodes CDR1 MNHEY and CDR2 SVGAGI. This CDR3 is 14 amino acids long. The V and J ends lost 2 bases and 7 bases respectively, with 9 bases between them. The CDR3 is CASSYNELNSPLHF. The DNA of the CDR3 is TGTGCCAGCAGTTACAATGAGCTCAATTCACCCCTCCACTTT.

The chain joins TRBV10-3 to TRBJ1-2; tentatively, D is TRBD1 (6 bases). From germline, CDR1 is ENHRY and CDR2 SYGVKD. Trimming removed 10 bases at V and 5 bases at J, with 11 bases between. The CDR3 totals 11 residues. CDR3 in amino acids: CATQGWYGYTF. In DNA, the CDR3 is TGTGCCACACAGGGCTGGTATGGCTACACCTTC.

This clone was observed a single time. The V and J genes are TRBV29-1 and TRBJ2-5, with D tentatively TRBD1 (5 bases). The length of the CDR3 is 14 residues. V lost 6 bases, J lost 7 bases, and 21 bases lay in between. Germline V gene sequence: CDR1 SQVTM, CDR2 ANQGSEA. CDR3 DNA: TGCAGCGTCGGACCAACAGGACAAAAGGGGACCCAGTACTTC. Protein: CSVGPTGQKGTQYF.

The V and J genes are TRBV10-3 and TRBJ2-3; D ambiguous. Trimming removed 10 bases from V and 6 bases from J, with 14 bases in between. CDR1 is ENHRY and CDR2 is SYGVKD in the germline V gene. The CDR3 is 12 amino acids. The CDR3 nucleotides read TGTGCCACCAGGCCCGGGTCCGATACGCAGTATTTT. Its translation: CATRPGSDTQYF.

V usage is TRBV9 and J usage is TRBJ2-3; D perhaps matches TRBD2 (5 bases). V lost 0 bases to trimming and J lost 1 base, with 15 bases between them. The CDR3 has 17 residues. CDR1 and CDR2 (germline): SGDLS, YYNGEE. CDR3 region: CASSVDPPAVGTDTQYF. CDR3 coding DNA: TGTGCCAGCAGCGTAGACCCTCCAGCGGTCGGCACAGATACGCAGTATTTT.

This rearrangement joins TRBV7-2 to TRBJ2-2, with D tentatively TRBD1 (6 bases). Germline-derived CDR1 and CDR2 are SGHTA and FQGNSA. The CDR3 sequence is 15 residues long. Trimming took 6 bases from V and 5 from J, leaving 16 bases between them. The CDR3 bases are TGTGCCAGCAGACCCAGGGGTGAAGGGACCGGGGAGCTGTTTTTT. Its protein is CASRPRGEGTGELFF.

As DNA, the CDR3 is TGTGCCAGCAGTTACCGGCAGGCGTATGGCTACACCTTC. Protein product: CASSYRQAYGYTF. V and J are TRBV6-2 or TRBV6-3 and TRBJ1-2; no definite D call. CDR1 and CDR2 from the germline V gene are MNHEY and SVGEGT. V lost 2 bases, J lost 5 bases, and 9 bases lay in between. This CDR3 is 13 amino acids long.

This clone appeared many times. V gene TRBV4-2 combines with J gene TRBJ2-1; maybe TRBD1 (5 bases). V shed 1 base and J shed 2 bases, with 12 bases lying between them. The length of the CDR3 is 16 residues. Germline V gene sequence: CDR1 LGHNA, CDR2 YNFKEQ. In nucleotides, the CDR3 is TGTGCCAGCAGCCAAGGCAGGGCCAGTCCCTACAATGAGCAGTTCTTC. Its protein is CASSQGRASPYNEQFF.

V gene TRBV11-3 combines with J gene TRBJ1-1, with 11 bases lining up with TRBD1. V trimming: 5 bases; J trimming: 5 bases; junction bases outside the gene matches: 13. The germline CDR1 and CDR2 sequences are SGHNT and YENEEA. The CDR3 is made up of 17 amino acids. The CDR3: CASSATKRTGGVTEAFF. CDR3 DNA: TGTGCCAGCAGCGCCACGAAAAGGACAGGGGGCGTGACTGAAGCTTTCTTT.

The chain joins TRBV6-5 to TRBJ1-6; TRBD1 matches 7 bases. Germline trimming cut 4 bases from V and 8 bases from J; bases unmatched to any gene: 8. The CDR3 length is 15 residues. The germline CDR1 and CDR2 sequences are MNHEY and SVGAGI. CDR3 sequence (DNA): TGTGCCAGCAGTTTTAAGGGGGCGGGCTATTCACCCCTCCACTTT. Translation: CASSFKGAGYSPLHF.

This clone occurred a few times. The rearrangement joins TRBV3-1 (or the pseudogene TRBV3-2) to TRBJ2-7; D is perhaps TRBD1 (6 bases). Looked up from germline, CDR1 is LGHDT and CDR2 is YNNKEL (reference sequence). There are 15 residues in the CDR3. V lost 0 bases and J 0 bases, leaving 9 bases between the germline ends. The CDR3 is CASSQDRDISYEQYF. The CDR3 coding sequence is TGTGCCAGCAGCCAAGACAGGGACATCTCCTACGAGCAGTACTTC.

The chain couples TRBV5-1 to TRBJ2-3; TRBD1 might be the D (6 bases). Trimming shortened V by 2 bases and J by 2 bases, and 12 bases separated the two germline ends. Germline V CDR1 and CDR2: SGHRS, YFSETQ. The CDR3 length is 15 residues. DNA of the CDR3: TGCGCCAGCAGCTTAGGCAGGGGTGACACAGATACGCAGTATTTT. Translation: CASSLGRGDTDTQYF.

This clone was found a few times. The genes are TRBV19 and TRBJ1-5; perhaps TRBD1 as D (5 bases). V was shortened by 7 bases and J by 0 bases, with 13 bases between the two germline ends. CDR1 is LNHDA and CDR2 is SQIVND in the germline V gene (reference sequence). The CDR3 contains 15 residues. The CDR3 region has the DNA TGTGCCAGTAATCGACAGCGGGATAGCAATCAGCCCCAGCATTTT. Translating it yields CASNRQRDSNQPQHF.

The chain carries TRBV28 and TRBJ2-5, with 8 positions matching TRBD2. V was clipped by 2 bases and J by 6 bases; unmatched bases: 11. CDR3 length equals 16 residues. The V gene's germline CDR1 is MDHEN and CDR2 SYDVKM. The CDR3 DNA reads as TGTGCCAGCAGTTTAGGGGCGGGGGGACCCCAGAAGACCCAGTACTTC. It translates to CASSLGAGGPQKTQYF.

CDR3 residues: CASSLTQGDQPQHF. CDR3 nucleotide sequence: TGTGCCAGCAGTTTAACACAGGGGGATCAGCCCCAGCATTTT. V gene TRBV28 combines with J gene TRBJ1-5, with TRBD1 matching 8 bases. In germline, CDR1 is MDHEN, CDR2 SYDVKM. The CDR3 length is 14 residues. V lost 2 bases and J lost 5; bases outside the gene matches: 2.

In DNA, the CDR3 is TGTGCCAGCAGCCTGCGACTAGCGGGGGGGCCCTACAATGAGCAGTTCTTC. Its translation: CASSLRLAGGPYNEQFF. This rearrangement joins TRBV14 to TRBJ2-1, with 14 bases matching TRBD2. Germline values: CDR1 SGHDN, CDR2 FVKESK. J lost 2 bases, V lost 4 bases, and 4 bases had no gene match. The CDR3 has 17 residues. Looking up the rest from reference TRBV14 and TRBJ2-1 gives the full variable domain: EAGVTQFPSHSVIEKGQTVTLRCDPISGHDNLYWYRRVMGKEIKFLLHFVKESKQDESGMPNNRFLAERTGGTYSTLKVQPAELEDSGVYFCASSLRLAGGPYNEQFFGPGTRLTVL.

CDR3 coding DNA: TGTGCCAGCAGGCCCCAGGGGGCGCGTGAGACCCAGTACTTC. Its translation: CASRPQGARETQYF. The chain has TRBV2 and TRBJ2-5, with 8 positions matching TRBD1. CDR1 is SNHLY, CDR2 FYNNEI, per germline. Germline trimming cut 6 bases from V and 5 bases from J; bases unmatched to any gene: 8. The CDR3 runs 14 residues.

The CDR3 DNA sequence: TGTGCCAGCAGCTTGACAGGGCTGGCTGAAGCTTTCTTT. The encoded protein is CASSLTGLAEAFF. The chain joins TRBV12-3 or TRBV12-4 to TRBJ1-1, with 7 bases lining up with TRBD1. With 6 bases clipped from V and 6 bases from J, the junction kept 7 bases outside the gene matches. CDR3 length: 13 residues.

This clone was observed at least ten times. The chain has TRBV4-1 and TRBJ2-7, with 8 nucleotides matching TRBD1. Trimming cost V 4 bases and J 3 bases; bases outside gene matches: 2. The CDR3 runs 13 residues. Germline CDR1 reads MGHRA; CDR2 reads YSYEKL. Here the CDR3 DNA reads TGCGCCAGCAGCCGGGGGACAGGCTACGAGCAGTACTTC. Residues: CASSRGTGYEQYF.

This clone was seen more than once but under ten times. This sequence joins TRBV7-2 and TRBJ1-5; 7 nucleotides match TRBD1. The V gene's germline CDR1 is SGHTA and CDR2 FQGNSA. The V gene end was trimmed by 2 bases and the J gene end by 7 bases; junction bases not matched to a gene: 8. This CDR3 is built from 15 residues. In DNA form, the CDR3 reads TGTGCCAGCAGCTTATGGGACAGACAGTCCCAGCCCCAGCATTTT. It encodes CASSLWDRQSQPQHF.

The chain couples TRBV7-2 to TRBJ1-6, with TRBD1 matching over 10 bases. With 5 bases clipped from V and 5 bases from J, the junction kept 3 bases outside the gene matches. Germline CDR1 SGHTA, CDR2 FQGNSA. The CDR3 is made up of 15 amino acids. The CDR3 spells CASSRGTGDNSPLHF. CDR3 nucleotides: TGTGCCAGCAGCCGTGGGACAGGGGATAATTCACCCCTCCACTTT.

Only a few counts were recorded for this clone. The gene calls are TRBV5-4 and TRBJ1-6; no clear D. Trimming took off 4 bases at V and 0 bases at J, with 11 bases between the two ends. This CDR3 is 16 amino acids long. Germline assignment: CDR1 SGHNT and CDR2 YYREEE (reference sequence). The CDR3 region is CASSNGLRSYNSPLHF. The CDR3 coding sequence is TGTGCCAGCAGCAATGGACTGCGCTCCTATAATTCACCCCTCCACTTT.

The chain links TRBV1 to TRBJ2-2; TRBD2 reflects the table's D call only, with no check against the DNA. TRBV1 is a listed pseudogene. This CDR3 spans 18 amino acids. The CDR3 sequence is CTSSRKSPTGVDTGELFF. The CDR3 bases are TGCACCAGCAGTCGAAAGTCGCCCACGGGGGTCGACACCGGGGAGCTGTTTTTT.

This rearrangement joins TRBV27 to TRBJ1-1; tentative D call: TRBD1 (5 bases). V was clipped by 7 bases and J by 1 base, with 13 bases between them. The CDR3 is 14 amino acids. Germline-derived CDR1 and CDR2 are MNHEY and SMNVEV (reference sequence). The CDR3 coding sequence is TGTGCCAGCAAACCACAGGATGGGAACACTGAAGCTTTCTTT. It yields the protein CASKPQDGNTEAFF.

CDR3 in amino acids: CASSIRAGGNSPLHF. The DNA of the CDR3 is TGTGCCAGCAGCATCCGGGCAGGGGGAAATTCACCCCTCCACTTT. The genes are TRBV11-3 and TRBJ1-6; 7 nucleotides match TRBD1. The CDR3 covers 15 residues. V shed 5 bases, J shed 7 bases, and the junction held 8 bases outside the gene matches. Looked up from germline, CDR1 is SGHNT and CDR2 is YENEEA.